A selection of T cell receptor beta chains follows, all from one sample in a study of prognosis after radiotherapy for stage I lung cancer. TCRdb called the multiplex PCR reads again in MiXCR, with one record for every CDR3 protein. The sample records 15,000 to 20,000 distinct CDR3 sequences, 29% being singletons. This sample comprised PBMCs, obtained before or after stereotactic body radiation therapy (not recorded which). The receptors were gathered from a donor aged 50 or older with non-small cell lung cancer. Each CDR3 is given with its conserved first and last residue. A D gene is named only where the DNA matches it firmly. A clone size is listed for some rows: how often the clone was seen (once, few, many), or a class if it is expanded.

V gene	D gene	J gene	clone size	CDR3 DNA	CDR3 protein
TRBV20-1	NA	TRBJ1-1	many	TGCAGTGCTACGAGGGACGTTGAAGCTTTCTTT	CSATRDVEAFF
TRBV2	TRBD2	TRBJ2-1	many	TGTGCCAGCAGCGATGCACAGGGACTAGCGGGAGAGAGTGAGCAGTTCTTC	CASSDAQGLAGESEQFF
TRBV3-1	TRBD2	TRBJ2-1	NA	TGTGCCAGCAGCCAAGAACGGCTAGCGGGAGATCGCGATGAGCAGTTCTTC	CASSQERLAGDRDEQFF
TRBV12-3/TRBV12-4	NA	TRBJ1-5	many	TGTGCCAGCATTCGAGAAGGTCGGGGTCAGCCCCAGCATTTT	CASIREGRGQPQHF
TRBV7-3	NA	TRBJ1-2	many	TGTGCCAGCAGCTTAAACCCCGACAGCGCTATAAGTGGCTACACCTTC	CASSLNPDSAISGYTF
TRBV6-2/TRBV6-3	TRBD2	TRBJ2-3	many	TGTGCCAGCGCGGGGCTAGCGGGAGGTCCTCAGAACACAGATACGCAGTATTTT	CASAGLAGGPQNTDTQYF
TRBV5-4	TRBD2	TRBJ2-7	many	TGTGCCAGCAGCGTGGGAGGACTAGCGGGAGTGAGGTACGAGCAGTACTTC	CASSVGGLAGVRYEQYF
TRBV12-3/TRBV12-4	NA	TRBJ2-7	NA	TGTGCCACCAAGGAAACAGACGACCCGACATACGAGCAGTACTTC	CATKETDDPTYEQYF
TRBV28	TRBD1	TRBJ2-7	many	TGTGCCAGCAGTTTAGGGACATCCCCGACAGGGTCCTACGAGCAGTACTTC	CASSLGTSPTGSYEQYF
TRBV6-1	TRBD1	TRBJ2-2	NA	TGTTCCATCAGGAGGACAGGGGACAGCGGGGAGCTGTTTTTT	CSIRRTGDSGELFF
TRBV15	NA	TRBJ2-1	medium-sized	TGTGCCACCAGCAGAGATAGAGAAGCGGTAGTCTACAATGAGCAGTTCTTC	CATSRDREAVVYNEQFF
TRBV20-1	TRBD2	TRBJ2-3	many	TGCAGTGCTAGAGACACTAGCGGGAGCCCAGATACGCAGTATTTT	CSARDTSGSPDTQYF
TRBV6-1	NA	TRBJ2-2	medium-sized	TGTGCCAGCAGCCAAATCGGTGGGGAGCTGTTTTTT	CASSQIGGELFF
TRBV5-5	TRBD2	TRBJ2-7	many	TGTGCCAGCAGCCGGGGGGACGAGCAGTACTTC	CASSRGDEQYF
TRBV28	TRBD2	TRBJ2-1	NA	TGTGCCAGCATTCCGAAGAGACTAGCTGGAGACCTGAACAATGAGCAGTTCTTC	CASIPKRLAGDLNNEQFF
TRBV28	NA	TRBJ1-1	many	TGTGCCAGCAGTAACAAGTTTCGTGGCACTGAAGCTTTCTTT	CASSNKFRGTEAFF
TRBV20-1	TRBD2	TRBJ2-3	medium-sized	TGCAGTGCCCCTAGCGGGAGAGGATGGGGTGGAGATACGCAGTATTTT	CSAPSGRGWGGDTQYF